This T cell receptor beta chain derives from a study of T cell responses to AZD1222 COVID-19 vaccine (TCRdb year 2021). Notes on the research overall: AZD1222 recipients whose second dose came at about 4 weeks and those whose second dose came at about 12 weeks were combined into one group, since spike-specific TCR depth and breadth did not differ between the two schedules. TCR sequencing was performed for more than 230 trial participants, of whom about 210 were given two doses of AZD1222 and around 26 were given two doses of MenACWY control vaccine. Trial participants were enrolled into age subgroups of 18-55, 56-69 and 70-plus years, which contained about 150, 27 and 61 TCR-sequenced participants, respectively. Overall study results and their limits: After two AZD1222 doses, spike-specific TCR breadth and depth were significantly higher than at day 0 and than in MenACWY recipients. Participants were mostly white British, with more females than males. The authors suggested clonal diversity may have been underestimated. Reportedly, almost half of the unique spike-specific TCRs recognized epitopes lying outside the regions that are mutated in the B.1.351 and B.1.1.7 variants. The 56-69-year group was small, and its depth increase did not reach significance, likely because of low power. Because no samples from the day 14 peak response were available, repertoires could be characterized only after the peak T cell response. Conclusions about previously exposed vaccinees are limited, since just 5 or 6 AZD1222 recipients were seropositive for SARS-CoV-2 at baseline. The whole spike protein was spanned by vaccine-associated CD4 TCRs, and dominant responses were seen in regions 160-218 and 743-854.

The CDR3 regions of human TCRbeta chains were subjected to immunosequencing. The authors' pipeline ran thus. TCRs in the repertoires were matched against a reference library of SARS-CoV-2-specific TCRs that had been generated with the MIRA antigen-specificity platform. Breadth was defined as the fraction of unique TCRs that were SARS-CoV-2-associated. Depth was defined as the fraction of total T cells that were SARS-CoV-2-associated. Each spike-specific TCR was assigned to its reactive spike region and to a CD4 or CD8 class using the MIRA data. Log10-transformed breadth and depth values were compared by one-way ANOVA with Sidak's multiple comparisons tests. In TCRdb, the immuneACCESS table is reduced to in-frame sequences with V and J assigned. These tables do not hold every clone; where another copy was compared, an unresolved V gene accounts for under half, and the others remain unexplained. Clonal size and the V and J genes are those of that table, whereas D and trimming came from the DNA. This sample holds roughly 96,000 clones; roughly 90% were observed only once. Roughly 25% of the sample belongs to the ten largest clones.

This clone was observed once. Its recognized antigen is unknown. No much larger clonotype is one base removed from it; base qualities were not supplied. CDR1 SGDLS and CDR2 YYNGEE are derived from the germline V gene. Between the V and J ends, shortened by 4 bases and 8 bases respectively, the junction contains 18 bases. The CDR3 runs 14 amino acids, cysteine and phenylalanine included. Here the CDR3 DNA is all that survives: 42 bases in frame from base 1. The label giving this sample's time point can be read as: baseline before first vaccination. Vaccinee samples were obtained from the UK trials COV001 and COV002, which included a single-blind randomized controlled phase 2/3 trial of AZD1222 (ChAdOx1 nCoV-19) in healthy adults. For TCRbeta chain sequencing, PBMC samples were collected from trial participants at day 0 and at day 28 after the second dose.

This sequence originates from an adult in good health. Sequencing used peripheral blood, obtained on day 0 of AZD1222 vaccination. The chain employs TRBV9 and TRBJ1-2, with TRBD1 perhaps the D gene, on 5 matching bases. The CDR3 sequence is CASSPPGGTAGYTF. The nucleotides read TGTGCCAGCAGCCCCCCGGGGGGGACGGCAGGCTACACCTTC.